What follows are 22 T cell receptor beta chains derived from one specimen sequenced in a study of blood T cell repertoires in COVID-19. Profiled with immunoSEQ multiplex PCR; TCRdb holds only in-frame clones, not every one. Here the sample spans around 200,000 clones, around 80% being singletons. Sample: peripheral blood. These receptors were collected from a woman aged 45 to 65 with acute or convalescent COVID-19.

The V and J genes are TRBV27 and TRBJ2-3; 7 nucleotides line up with TRBD1. CDR1 and CDR2 (germline): MNHEY, SMNVEV (reference sequence). The CDR3 contains 15 residues. The junction had 8 bases not matched to a gene; V was cut back by 6 bases and J by 2 bases. CDR3 bases: TGTGCCAGCAGCTTAGAGGGGGCCTACACAGATACGCAGTATTTT. Its translation is CASSLEGAYTDTQYF.

J is TRBJ2-5 and V is TRBV5-1; TRBD2 agrees at 10 bases. The CDR3 has 15 residues. V lost 0 bases to trimming and J lost 6 bases; unmatched junction nucleotides: 5. Per germline, CDR1 SGHRS and CDR2 YFSETQ. The CDR3 here is CASSLGAGGPQTQYF. CDR3 DNA sequence: TGCGCCAGCAGCTTGGGAGCGGGAGGGCCACAGACCCAGTACTTC. The complete variable domain, with remaining parts taken from reference TRBV5-1 and TRBJ2-5, reads KAGVTQTPRYLIKTRGQQVTLSCSPISGHRSVSWYQQTPGQGLQFLFEYFSETQRNKGNFPGRFSGRQFSNSRSEMNVSTLELGDSALYLCASSLGAGGPQTQYFGPGTRLLVL.

The chain joins TRBV6-1 to TRBJ2-7; the D gene is possibly TRBD1 (5 bases). Germline CDR1 and CDR2: MNHNS and SASEGT. The CDR3 sequence is 15 residues long. Trimming took off 0 bases at V and 2 bases at J, with 11 bases between the two ends. The CDR3 DNA reads as TGTGCCAGCAGTGAAGCATACAGGACGGCCTACGAGCAGTACTTC. Translated: CASSEAYRTAYEQYF.

The genes are TRBV7-2 and TRBJ2-1, with TRBD1 matching 8 bases. The length of the CDR3 is 14 residues. V lost 5 bases, J lost 8 bases, and 8 bases stayed unmatched. The germline gives CDR1 SGHTA, CDR2 FQGNSA. The CDR3 loop reads CASSMAGTGDEQFF. The CDR3 nucleotides read TGTGCCAGCAGCATGGCTGGGACAGGCGATGAGCAGTTCTTC.

The V gene is TRBV16, the J gene TRBJ2-7; D not resolved. Trimming shortened V by 1 base and J by 7 bases, and 20 bases separated the two germline ends. This CDR3 has 16 amino acids. Per germline, CDR1 KGHSY and CDR2 FQNENV. In nucleotides, the CDR3 is TGTGCCAGCAGCCAATACACGGGTCTCACTACGGGTGAGCAGTACTTC. The encoded protein is CASSQYTGLTTGEQYF.

The rearrangement links TRBV18 to TRBJ2-3, with 10 bases lining up with TRBD1. The V segment lost 6 bases and the J segment 4 bases; nucleotides outside the gene matches: 13. Germline CDR1 is KGHSH and CDR2 is LQKENI. This CDR3 has 17 residues. The CDR3 DNA reads TGTGCCAGCTCCCGGGGAACGACAGGGGGCGCCGCAGATACGCAGTATTTT. This translates into CASSRGTTGGAADTQYF.

The chain joins TRBV15 to TRBJ1-2; possibly TRBD1 for D (6 bases). Trimming cost V 5 bases and J 7 bases, with 17 bases left between them. This CDR3 has 14 residues. The germline V gene has CDR1 LNHNV and CDR2 YYDKDF (reference sequence). The CDR3 DNA follows: TGTGCCACCAGCTCCGGTGGCCAGGGGAGTGGCTACACCTTC. Translated: CATSSGGQGSGYTF. The full variable domain, completed using reference TRBV15 and TRBJ1-2, is DAMVIQNPRYQVTQFGKPVTLSCSQTLNHNVMYWYQQKSSQAPKLLFHYYDKDFNNEADTPDNFQSRRPNTSFCFLDIRSPGLGDTAMYLCATSSGGQGSGYTFGSGTRLTVV.

The chain employs TRBV6-5 and TRBJ1-1; TRBD1 matches at 7 bases. In germline, CDR1 is MNHEY, CDR2 SVGAGI. The CDR3 contains 14 residues. The ends lost 7 bases at V and 3 bases at J; junction bases unmatched: 8. DNA of the CDR3: TGTGCCAGCATCCCACAGGGGAGGCACACTGAAGCTTTCTTT. The encoded protein is CASIPQGRHTEAFF.

CDR3 nucleotide sequence: TGTGCCAGCAGTCCCCCCGAGGCCTACGAGCAGTACTTC. This translates into CASSPPEAYEQYF. J is TRBJ2-7 and V is TRBV6-5, with D hard to call. This CDR3 is built from 13 residues. Looked up from germline, CDR1 is MNHEY and CDR2 is SVGAGI. V lost 5 bases and J 2 bases, leaving 10 bases between the germline ends.

This clone showed up just once. The chain links TRBV19 to TRBJ1-2, with D unclear. V was shortened by 3 bases and J by 2 bases, with 7 bases between the two germline ends. The CDR3 totals 13 residues. CDR1 is LNHDA and CDR2 is SQIVND in the germline V gene (reference sequence). The DNA for the CDR3 is TGTGCCAGTAGTATGCCGGGGAACTATGGCTACACCTTC. Translation gives CASSMPGNYGYTF.

The CDR3 nucleotides are TGTGCCAGCAGCAAACAGGGGAGTGGCTACACCTTC. Encoded protein: CASSKQGSGYTF. The chain uses TRBV11-2 and TRBJ1-2; 7 bases agree with TRBD1. The trim removed 5 bases at V and 7 bases at J, leaving 4 bases unmatched. The germline V gene encodes CDR1 SGHAT and CDR2 FQNNGV. The length of the CDR3 is 12 residues.

The chain joins TRBV3-1 (or the pseudogene TRBV3-2) to TRBJ2-1; 8 bases are shared with TRBD2. The CDR3 is made up of 17 amino acids. Germline lookup yields CDR1 LGHDT and CDR2 YNNKEL (reference sequence). The V gene end was trimmed by 0 bases and the J gene end by 1 base; junction bases not matched to a gene: 5. CDR3 in amino acids: CASSQDGSGGSYNEQFF. The CDR3 DNA reads TGTGCCAGCAGCCAAGATGGGAGCGGGGGATCCTACAATGAGCAGTTCTTC.

This clone has only one observation. This sequence joins TRBV5-6 and TRBJ2-1, with 7 positions matching TRBD1. The CDR3 is made up of 11 amino acids. Germline V gives CDR1 SGHDT, CDR2 YYEEEE. V lost 4 bases to trimming and J lost 14 bases; unmatched junction nucleotides: 6. CDR3 amino acids: CASSQGGREFF. The CDR3 DNA reads as TGTGCCAGCAGCCAAGGGGGCAGGGAGTTCTTC. The complete variable domain, with remaining parts taken from reference TRBV5-6 and TRBJ2-1, reads DAGVTQSPTHLIKTRGQQVTLRCSPKSGHDTVSWYQQALGQGPQFIFQYYEEEERQRGNFPDRFSGHQFPNYSSELNVNALLLGDSALYLCASSQGGREFFGPGTRLTVL.

The V and J genes are TRBV27 and TRBJ1-5, with 7 bases fitting TRBD1. The CDR3 length is 16 residues. The V segment lost 3 bases and the J segment 7 bases; nucleotides outside the gene matches: 12. Germline CDR1 MNHEY, CDR2 SMNVEV (reference sequence). In DNA form, the CDR3 reads TGTGCCAGCAGTTTCAACAGGGGAAACCCTCTGCAGCCCCAGCATTTT. The encoded protein is CASSFNRGNPLQPQHF.

The V and J genes are TRBV5-5 and TRBJ2-7; D may be TRBD2 (6 bases). The V and J ends lost 2 bases and 0 bases respectively, with 15 bases between them. The V gene's germline CDR1 is SGHKS and CDR2 YYEKEE (reference sequence). The CDR3 length is 16 residues. CDR3 nucleotides: TGTGCCAGCAGCTTTTCCGGGACCGGGGGCTCCTACGAGCAGTACTTC. This sequence encodes CASSFSGTGGSYEQYF.

This rearrangement joins TRBV24-1 to TRBJ2-3; D is uncertain. The germline CDR1 and CDR2 sequences are KGHDR and SFDVKD. The CDR3 is 13 amino acids. V lost 7 bases to trimming and J lost 0 bases, with 7 bases between them. The DNA of the CDR3 is TGTGCCACCAGCGCCACTAGCACAGATACGCAGTATTTT. This sequence encodes CATSATSTDTQYF.

This chain links TRBV24-1 with TRBJ2-7; 10 bases line up with TRBD1. CDR3 length equals 14 residues. The junction had 3 bases not matched to a gene; V was cut back by 3 bases and J by 5 bases. The germline CDR1 and CDR2 sequences are KGHDR and SFDVKD. Written as DNA, the CDR3 is TGTGCCACCAGTGATAGAGGACAGGGGGACGAGCAGTACTTC. Protein: CATSDRGQGDEQYF.

This rearrangement joins TRBV11-2 to TRBJ1-5; no definite D call. Per germline, CDR1 SGHAT and CDR2 FQNNGV. V lost 1 base and J lost 9, with 16 bases in between. This CDR3 has 15 residues. The DNA of the CDR3 is TGTGCCAGCAGCTTAGGCCACGGAGTCCATGCGCCCCAGCATTTT. This encodes CASSLGHGVHAPQHF.

This chain connects TRBV18 to TRBJ2-2; 14 bases agree with TRBD2. V lost 0 bases, J lost 4 bases, and 10 bases stayed unmatched. CDR1 and CDR2 from the germline V gene are KGHSH and LQKENI. This CDR3 contains 20 residues. The CDR3 nucleotides are TGTGCCAGCTCACCACCGTCTGGACTAGCGGGAGGAGGGGGCACCGGGGAGCTGTTTTTT. Its translation is CASSPPSGLAGGGGTGELFF. Combining the CDR3 with reference TRBV18 and TRBJ2-2 gives the whole variable domain NAGVMQNPRHLVRRRGQEARLRCSPMKGHSHVYWYRQLPEEGLKFMVYLQKENIIDESGMPKERFSAEFPKEGPSILRIQQVVRGDSAAYFCASSPPSGLAGGGGTGELFFGEGSRLTVL.

This chain connects TRBV6-1 to TRBJ2-7; D might be TRBD2 (6 bases). Trimming shortened V by 2 bases and J by 3 bases, and 14 bases separated the two germline ends. Germline V gene lookup returns CDR1 MNHNS and CDR2 SASEGT. The CDR3 spans 15 residues. CDR3 region: CASSEKAWGVYEQYF. CDR3 nucleotide sequence: TGTGCCAGCAGTGAAAAGGCCTGGGGGGTCTACGAGCAGTACTTC.

The chain joins TRBV5-1 to TRBJ2-1; weak D call: TRBD1 (6 bases). With 0 bases removed from V and 0 bases from J, the gap between germline ends came to 7 bases. The CDR3 covers 15 residues. Germline CDR1 reads SGHRS; CDR2 reads YFSETQ. This CDR3 reads CASSLVGGSYNEQFF. Here the CDR3 DNA reads TGCGCCAGCAGCTTGGTAGGGGGCTCCTACAATGAGCAGTTCTTC.

CDR3 protein: CASSLGRGNTQYF. CDR3 DNA sequence: TGCGCCAGCAGCTTGGGGCGGGGGAATACGCAGTATTTT. V is TRBV5-1 and J is TRBJ2-3; TRBD2 aligns across 7 bases. The length of the CDR3 is 13 residues. CDR1 and CDR2 from the germline V gene are SGHRS and YFSETQ. V trimming: 0 bases; J trimming: 7 bases; junction bases outside the gene matches: 2.